This paragraph reports one T cell receptor (beta chain). The antigen is undetermined. Amplified TCR beta CDR3 regions derived from RNA transcripts. An initial round of RT-PCR targeting the TCR CDR3 relied on the HTBI primer set. TCRdb called the multiplex PCR reads again in MiXCR, with one record for every CDR3 protein. This sample yields about 250,000 distinct CDR3 sequences, of which 13% to 15% are seen a single time; over 25% belongs to the top ten. Germline V gene lookup returns CDR1 LNHDA and CDR2 SQIVND (reference sequence). V shed 5 bases and J shed 6 bases, with 13 bases lying between them. The CDR3 sequence is 14 residues long. The data are from a study of T cells in Graves' hyperthyroidism and ophthalmopathy. Points from the study as a whole: A model using 13 V-J features told ophthalmopathy apart from stable hyperthyroidism. Clonotypes that were expanded in thyroid above 0.001 mostly appeared in blood too.

The rearrangement joins TRBV19 to TRBJ1-4; D remains ambiguous. The specimen was blood. The TCR comes from a woman aged 45 to 65 with Graves' hyperthyroidism that later progressed to Graves' ophthalmopathy. CDR3 in amino acids: CASSFWDPDEKLFF. CDR3 coding DNA: TGTGCCAGTAGTTTTTGGGATCCGGATGAAAAACTGTTTTTT. Together with reference TRBV19 and TRBJ1-4, the CDR3 gives the full variable domain: DGGITQSPKYLFRKEGQNVTLSCEQNLNHDAMYWYRQDPGQGLRLIYYSQIVNDFQKGDIAEGYSVSREKKESFPLTVTSAQKNPTAFYLCASSFWDPDEKLFFGSGTQLSVL.